This T cell receptor beta chain was obtained from a study of cytomegalovirus exposure and HLA in healthy donors. PCR employed 60 Vbeta and 13 Jbeta primers. The table came from immunoSEQ multiplex PCR; TCRdb's copy has only in-frame clones and leaves some out. The repertoire holds more than 55,000 clones, with 74% as singletons. Sequenced input: PBMCs. This TCR derives from an older woman in good health and CMV-seropositive.

In DNA, the CDR3 is TGCGCCAGCAGTTCTTTCGGGACAGGGGCAGGAAACACCATATATTTT. It yields the protein CASSSFGTGAGNTIYF. V gene TRBV5-1 combines with J gene TRBJ1-3, with 10 bases fitting TRBD1. The germline V gene encodes CDR1 SGHRS and CDR2 YFSETQ. There are 16 residues in the CDR3. The V gene end was trimmed by 5 bases and the J gene end by 4 bases; junction bases not matched to a gene: 9.